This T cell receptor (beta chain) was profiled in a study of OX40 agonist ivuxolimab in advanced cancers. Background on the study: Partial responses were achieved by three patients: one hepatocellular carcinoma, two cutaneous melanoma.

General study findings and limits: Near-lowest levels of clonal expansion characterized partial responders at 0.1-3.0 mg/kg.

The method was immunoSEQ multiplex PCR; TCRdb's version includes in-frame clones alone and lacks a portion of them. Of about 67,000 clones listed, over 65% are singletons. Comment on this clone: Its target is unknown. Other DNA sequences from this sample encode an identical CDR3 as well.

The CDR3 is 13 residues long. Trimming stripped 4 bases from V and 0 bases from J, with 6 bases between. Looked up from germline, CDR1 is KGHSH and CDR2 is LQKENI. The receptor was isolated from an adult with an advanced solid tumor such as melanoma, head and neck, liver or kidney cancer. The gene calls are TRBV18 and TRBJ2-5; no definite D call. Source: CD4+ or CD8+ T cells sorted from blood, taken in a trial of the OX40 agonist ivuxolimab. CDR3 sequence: CASSRQDQETQYF. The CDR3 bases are TGTGCCAGCTCACGACAAGACCAAGAGACCCAGTACTTC.